These T cell receptor beta chains were read from a single sample in a study of blood T cells in healthy people across ages. One entry per CDR3 protein, called by TCRdb with MiXCR from the 5' RACE reads. The data contain about 640,000 distinct CDR3 sequences, around three fifths of them seen just once; the ten biggest clones take up roughly 34%. Sequenced input: blood. All receptors come from a man in his 60s in good health. The CDR3 runs from the conserved cysteine through the conserved F or W. Fields, in order: CDR3 length, clone size, J gene, D gene, V gene, CDR3 protein, CDR3 DNA. The D gene is left open where the match is weak. The size of a clone is reported for some rows only, either as once, few or many, or as a class for expanded clones.

length: 15
size: .
J: TRBJ2-5
D: TRBD2
V: TRBV7-7
CDR3: CAGSLSGAGVETQYF
DNA: TGTGCCGGCAGCTTAAGCGGGGCCGGCGTGGAGACCCAGTACTTC

length: 18
size: .
J: TRBJ1-2
D: TRBD1
V: TRBV12-3/TRBV12-4
CDR3: CASSAGDREELTNYGYTF
DNA: TGTGCCAGCAGTGCGGGGGACAGGGAAGAGCTAACTAACTATGGCTACACCTTC

length: 10
size: .
J: TRBJ2-1
D: .
V: TRBV13
CDR3: CATGDNEQFF
DNA: TGTGCCACCGGTGACAATGAGCAGTTCTTC

length: 15
size: few
J: TRBJ2-1
D: TRBD2
V: TRBV6-5
CDR3: CASSYGAGAYNEQFF
DNA: TGTGCCAGCAGTTACGGGGCGGGGGCCTACAATGAGCAGTTCTTC

length: 16
size: once
J: TRBJ1-2
D: .
V: TRBV27
CDR3: CASSRNYSPDNYGYTF
DNA: TGTGCCAGCAGTCGCAACTACAGCCCCGATAACTATGGCTACACCTTC

length: 16
size: .
J: TRBJ2-1
D: .
V: TRBV7-8
CDR3: CASSLARGARYNEQFF
DNA: TGTGCCAGCAGCTTAGCGCGCGGGGCTCGCTACAATGAGCAGTTCTTC

length: 18
size: once
J: TRBJ2-5
D: TRBD2
V: TRBV11-2
CDR3: CASSVVRLAGGGGKTQYF
DNA: TGTGCCAGCAGCGTAGTTCGACTAGCGGGGGGGGGAGGAAAGACCCAGTACTTC

length: 15
size: few
J: TRBJ2-4
D: TRBD1
V: TRBV29-1
CDR3: CSVEDPDRGGNIQYF
DNA: TGCAGCGTTGAAGACCCGGACAGGGGGGGAAACATTCAGTACTTC

length: 13
size: .
J: TRBJ1-5
D: .
V: TRBV29-1
CDR3: CSVVAGSNQPQHF
DNA: TGCAGCGTTGTCGCCGGTAGCAATCAGCCCCAGCATTTT

length: 13
size: .
J: TRBJ1-1
D: .
V: TRBV4-1
CDR3: CASSQEGRTEAFF
DNA: TGCGCCAGCAGCCAAGAGGGGAGGACTGAAGCTTTCTTT

length: 14
size: .
J: TRBJ2-5
D: TRBD1
V: TRBV20-1
CDR3: CSAQGQGARETQYF
DNA: TGCAGTGCCCAAGGACAGGGGGCGAGGGAGACCCAGTACTTC

length: 13
size: .
J: TRBJ2-2
D: .
V: TRBV20-1
CDR3: CSAVDSNTGELFF
DNA: TGCAGTGCTGTGGACAGCAACACCGGGGAGCTGTTTTTT

length: 15
size: once
J: TRBJ1-1
D: .
V: TRBV10-3
CDR3: CAIRRGDWMNTEAFF
DNA: TGTGCCATCAGGAGGGGGGACTGGATGAACACTGAAGCTTTCTTT

length: 13
size: .
J: TRBJ1-1
D: .
V: TRBV27
CDR3: CASSPRPNTEAFF
DNA: TGTGCCAGCAGCCCCAGGCCGAACACTGAAGCTTTCTTT

length: 15
size: .
J: TRBJ2-5
D: .
V: TRBV29-1
CDR3: CSVVQMGGGQETQYF
DNA: TGCAGCGTTGTCCAGATGGGGGGTGGCCAAGAGACCCAGTACTTC

length: 15
size: few
J: TRBJ2-7
D: TRBD1
V: TRBV2
CDR3: CASRYRTGGSYEQYF
DNA: TGTGCCAGCCGGTATCGGACAGGGGGTAGCTACGAGCAGTACTTC

length: 15
size: .
J: TRBJ2-1
D: .
V: TRBV25-1
CDR3: CASSVRGFAYNEQFF
DNA: TGTGCCAGCAGTGTGAGAGGCTTCGCCTACAATGAGCAGTTCTTC

length: 11
size: .
J: TRBJ2-5
D: .
V: TRBV29-1
CDR3: CSVLQHTEQYF
DNA: TGCAGCGTTCTCCAGCACACAGAGCAGTACTTC

length: 14
size: few
J: TRBJ2-5
D: TRBD1
V: TRBV4-1
CDR3: CASSQGQGMETQYF
DNA: TGCGCCAGCAGCCAAGGACAGGGGATGGAGACCCAGTACTTC

length: 15
size: .
J: TRBJ2-7
D: .
V: TRBV9
CDR3: CASSVGGTPAYEQYF
DNA: TGTGCCAGCAGCGTAGGTGGGACTCCCGCCTACGAGCAGTACTTC

length: 10
size: .
J: TRBJ2-1
D: .
V: TRBV2
CDR3: CARIYNEQFF
DNA: TGTGCCCGCATCTACAATGAGCAGTTCTTC

length: 15
size: .
J: TRBJ1-6
D: .
V: TRBV12-3/TRBV12-4
CDR3: CASSFNGRNNSPLHF
DNA: TGTGCCAGCAGTTTTAACGGAAGGAATAATTCGCCCCTCCACTTT

length: 14
size: .
J: TRBJ2-5
D: TRBD1
V: TRBV2
CDR3: CASRVGQGRDEQYF
DNA: TGTGCCAGCAGAGTAGGACAGGGTAGGGATGAGCAGTACTTC

length: 15
size: .
J: TRBJ2-5
D: .
V: TRBV9
CDR3: CASSVGAGLQETQYF
DNA: TGTGCCAGCAGCGTAGGGGCAGGGCTACAAGAGACCCAGTACTTC

length: 16
size: few
J: TRBJ2-1
D: TRBD1
V: TRBV15
CDR3: CATSRDRGQGLDEQFF
DNA: TGTGCCACCAGCAGAGATCGGGGACAGGGGTTGGATGAGCAGTTCTTC

length: 14
size: .
J: TRBJ2-1
D: .
V: TRBV28
CDR3: CASSSGSIYNEQFF
DNA: TGTGCCAGCAGTTCAGGGTCCATCTACAATGAGCAGTTCTTC

length: 15
size: .
J: TRBJ2-7
D: TRBD2
V: TRBV20-1
CDR3: CSARHGAGGRYEQYF
DNA: TGCAGTGCTAGACACGGAGCGGGGGGCCGCTACGAGCAGTACTTC

length: 13
size: .
J: TRBJ2-3
D: .
V: TRBV20-1
CDR3: CSVAPGAADTQYF
DNA: TGCAGTGTGGCCCCCGGGGCCGCAGATACGCAGTATTTT

length: 15
size: once
J: TRBJ1-1
D: .
V: TRBV6-1
CDR3: CASTKAPQAVTEAFF
DNA: TGTGCCAGCACAAAAGCCCCACAGGCCGTCACTGAAGCTTTCTTT

length: 16
size: .
J: TRBJ2-1
D: .
V: TRBV5-5
CDR3: CASSLETGAPNVEQFF
DNA: TGTGCCAGCAGCTTGGAAACGGGGGCCCCCAATGTAGAGCAGTTCTTC

length: 14
size: .
J: TRBJ2-7
D: TRBD2
V: TRBV6-1
CDR3: CAGADTSGSWEQYF
DNA: TGTGCCGGAGCAGACACTAGCGGGAGTTGGGAGCAGTACTTC

length: 15
size: once
J: TRBJ2-1
D: .
V: TRBV7-2
CDR3: CASSLRGTTLNEQFF
DNA: TGTGCCAGCAGCTTACGGGGGACGACCTTAAATGAGCAGTTCTTC

length: 13
size: .
J: TRBJ2-1
D: .
V: TRBV6-5
CDR3: CASTPSRGNEQFF
DNA: TGTGCCAGCACCCCCTCGAGAGGGAATGAGCAGTTCTTC

length: 16
size: .
J: TRBJ1-5
D: .
V: TRBV2
CDR3: CASSDGGARSNQPQHF
DNA: TGTGCCAGCAGTGATGGGGGGGCGCGGAGCAATCAGCCCCAGCATTTT

length: 16
size: few
J: TRBJ2-3
D: .
V: TRBV6-5
CDR3: CASSPLVGHSTDTQYF
DNA: TGTGCCAGCAGTCCCCTCGTGGGACATAGCACAGATACGCAGTATTTT

length: 12
size: .
J: TRBJ2-7
D: .
V: TRBV6-1
CDR3: CASRPFSYEQYF
DNA: TGTGCCAGCAGGCCATTCTCCTACGAGCAGTACTTC

length: 16
size: .
J: TRBJ2-3
D: .
V: TRBV5-1
CDR3: CASSLDLNRATDTQYF
DNA: TGCGCCAGCAGCTTGGACCTCAACAGGGCGACAGATACGCAGTATTTT

length: 14
size: .
J: TRBJ2-3
D: TRBD2
V: TRBV20-1
CDR3: CSAMTSGVPVTQYF
DNA: TGCAGTGCCATGACTAGCGGGGTCCCCGTTACGCAGTATTTT

length: 11
size: .
J: TRBJ1-2
D: .
V: TRBV6-2/TRBV6-3
CDR3: CASSYRGSYTF
DNA: TGTGCCAGCAGTTACCGGGGGAGCTACACCTTC

length: 16
size: .
J: TRBJ2-3
D: TRBD1
V: TRBV18
CDR3: CASSPLTGGDTDTQYF
DNA: TGTGCCAGCTCACCGTTGACAGGGGGGGACACAGATACGCAGTATTTT

length: 14
size: .
J: TRBJ2-2
D: .
V: TRBV18
CDR3: CASSPLKNTGELFF
DNA: TGTGCCAGCTCACCACTAAAGAACACCGGGGAGCTGTTTTTT

length: 14
size: few
J: TRBJ1-2
D: TRBD1
V: TRBV5-1
CDR3: CASSWTGGDYGYTF
DNA: TGCGCCAGCAGCTGGACAGGGGGCGACTATGGCTACACCTTC

length: 16
size: .
J: TRBJ1-2
D: TRBD1
V: TRBV7-9
CDR3: CANSLSGAGGIYGYTF
DNA: TGTGCCAACAGCTTATCCGGGGCAGGGGGCATCTATGGCTACACCTTC

length: 14
size: few
J: TRBJ2-2
D: TRBD1
V: TRBV5-1
CDR3: CASSPRQGTGELFF
DNA: TGCGCCAGCAGCCCTAGACAGGGAACCGGGGAGCTGTTTTTT

length: 12
size: .
J: TRBJ2-7
D: .
V: TRBV2
CDR3: CASSEGYGEQYF
DNA: TGTGCCAGCAGTGAGGGGTATGGTGAGCAGTACTTC

length: 15
size: .
J: TRBJ2-1
D: .
V: TRBV10-2
CDR3: CASNPPGQASNEQFF
DNA: TGCGCCAGCAATCCCCCGGGACAAGCTTCCAATGAGCAGTTCTTC

length: 12
size: .
J: TRBJ1-2
D: .
V: TRBV6-2/TRBV6-3
CDR3: CASSPQAYGYTF
DNA: TGTGCCAGCAGTCCACAGGCCTATGGCTACACCTTC

length: 16
size: once
J: TRBJ1-2
D: TRBD1
V: TRBV6-6
CDR3: CASSPFPGTGTYGYTF
DNA: TGTGCCAGCAGCCCCTTCCCCGGGACAGGGACCTATGGCTACACCTTC

length: 13
size: .
J: TRBJ1-2
D: .
V: TRBV7-9
CDR3: CASSVGGNYGYTF
DNA: TGTGCCAGCAGCGTGGGGGGTAACTATGGCTACACCTTC

length: 18
size: few
J: TRBJ2-2
D: .
V: TRBV21-1
CDR3: CASSPRLGLAGAPGELFF
DNA: TGTGCCAGCAGCCCCCGCTTGGGACTAGCGGGGGCCCCTGGGGAGCTGTTTTTT

length: 13
size: .
J: TRBJ2-3
D: .
V: TRBV29-1
CDR3: CSYRGGATDTQYF
DNA: TGCAGCTACAGAGGAGGGGCCACAGATACGCAGTATTTT

length: 13
size: few
J: TRBJ2-6
D: .
V: TRBV7-9
CDR3: CARRPPGANVLTF
DNA: TGTGCCAGGAGACCTCCTGGGGCCAACGTCCTGACTTTC

length: 15
size: .
J: TRBJ2-1
D: .
V: TRBV10-3
CDR3: CAISDGEGSYNEQYF
DNA: TGTGCCATCAGTGACGGGGAAGGTTCCTACAATGAGCAGTACTTT

length: 17
size: few
J: TRBJ2-3
D: TRBD1
V: TRBV20-1
CDR3: CSAAGTGATGGTDTQYF
DNA: TGCAGTGCGGCCGGGACAGGGGCCACTGGTGGCACAGATACGCAGTATTTT

length: 15
size: .
J: TRBJ2-7
D: .
V: TRBV19
CDR3: CASSAVQGRSYEQYF
DNA: TGTGCCAGTAGTGCTGTCCAGGGGAGATCCTACGAGCAGTACTTC

length: 16
size: .
J: TRBJ1-4
D: .
V: TRBV6-1
CDR3: CASSEITGATNEKLFF
DNA: TGTGCCAGCAGTGAAATAACAGGTGCAACTAATGAAAAACTGTTTTTT

length: 13
size: .
J: TRBJ2-1
D: TRBD2
V: TRBV6-2/TRBV6-3
CDR3: CASSSGTRREQFF
DNA: TGTGCCAGCAGTTCCGGGACTAGAAGGGAGCAGTTCTTC

length: 17
size: few
J: TRBJ2-3
D: TRBD2
V: TRBV4-2
CDR3: CASSQDGRLAPTDTQYF
DNA: TGTGCCAGCAGCCAAGATGGGAGACTAGCTCCCACAGATACGCAGTATTTT

length: 13
size: .
J: TRBJ2-5
D: TRBD2
V: TRBV6-4
CDR3: CASSAREGETQYF
DNA: TGTGCCAGCAGTGCCCGGGAGGGAGAGACCCAGTACTTC